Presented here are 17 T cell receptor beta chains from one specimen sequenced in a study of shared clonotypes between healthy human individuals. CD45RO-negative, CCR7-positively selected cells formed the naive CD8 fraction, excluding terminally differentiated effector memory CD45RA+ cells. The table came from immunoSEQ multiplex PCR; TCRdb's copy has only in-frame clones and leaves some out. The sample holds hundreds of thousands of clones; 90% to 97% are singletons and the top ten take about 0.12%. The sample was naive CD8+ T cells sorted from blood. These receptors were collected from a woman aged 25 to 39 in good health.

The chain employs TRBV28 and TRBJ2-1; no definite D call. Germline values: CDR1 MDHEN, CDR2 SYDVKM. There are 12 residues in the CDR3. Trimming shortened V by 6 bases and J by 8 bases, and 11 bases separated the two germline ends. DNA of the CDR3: TGTGCCAGCAGGTTCACCGAGGATGAGCAGTTCTTC. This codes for CASRFTEDEQFF.

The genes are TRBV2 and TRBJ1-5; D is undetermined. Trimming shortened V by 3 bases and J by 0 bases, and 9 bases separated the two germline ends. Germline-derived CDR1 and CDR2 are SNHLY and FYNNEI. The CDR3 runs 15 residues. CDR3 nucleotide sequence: TGTGCCAGCAGTGAGTCAGGCCTTAGCAATCAGCCCCAGCATTTT. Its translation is CASSESGLSNQPQHF.

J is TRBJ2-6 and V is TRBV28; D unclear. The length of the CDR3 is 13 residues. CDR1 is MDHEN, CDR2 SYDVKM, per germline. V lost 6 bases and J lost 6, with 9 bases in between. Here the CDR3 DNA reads TGTGCCAGCAGCTATCCCGAGGCCAACGTCCTGACTTTC. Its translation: CASSYPEANVLTF.

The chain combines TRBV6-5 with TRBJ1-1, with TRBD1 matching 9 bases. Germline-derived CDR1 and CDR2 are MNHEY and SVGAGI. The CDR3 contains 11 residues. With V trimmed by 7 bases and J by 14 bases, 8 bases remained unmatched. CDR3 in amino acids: CASTTGTGTFF. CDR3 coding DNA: TGTGCCAGCACCACCGGGACAGGGACCTTCTTT.

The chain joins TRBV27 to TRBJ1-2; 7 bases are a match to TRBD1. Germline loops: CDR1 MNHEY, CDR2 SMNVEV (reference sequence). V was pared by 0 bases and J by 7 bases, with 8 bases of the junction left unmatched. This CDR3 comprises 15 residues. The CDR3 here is CASSLSTGIRLGYTF. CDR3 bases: TGTGCCAGCAGTTTATCGACAGGGATTCGCCTTGGCTACACCTTC.

DNA for the CDR3: TGCAGCGTTGAGCTCGTGGACAGGGGGCCCTACGAGCAGTACTTC. Protein sequence: CSVELVDRGPYEQYF. V usage is TRBV29-1 and J usage is TRBJ2-7; 11 nucleotides agree with TRBD1. J was trimmed by 2 bases and V by 3 bases; bases with no gene match: 6. Germline V lookup: CDR1 SQVTM, CDR2 ANQGSEA. CDR3 size: 15 residues.

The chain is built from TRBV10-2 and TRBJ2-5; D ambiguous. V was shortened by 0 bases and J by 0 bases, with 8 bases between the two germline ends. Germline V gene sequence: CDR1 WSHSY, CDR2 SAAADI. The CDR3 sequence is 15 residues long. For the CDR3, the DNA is TGCGCCAGCAGTGAGTCGACGGCGGACCAAGAGACCCAGTACTTC. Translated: CASSESTADQETQYF.

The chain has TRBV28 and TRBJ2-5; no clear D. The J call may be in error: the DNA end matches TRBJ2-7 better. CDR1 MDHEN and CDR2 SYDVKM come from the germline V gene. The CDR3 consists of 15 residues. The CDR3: CASTHPRNTSYEQYF. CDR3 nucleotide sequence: TGTGCCAGCACCCACCCGAGGAATACGTCGTACGAGCAGTACTTC.

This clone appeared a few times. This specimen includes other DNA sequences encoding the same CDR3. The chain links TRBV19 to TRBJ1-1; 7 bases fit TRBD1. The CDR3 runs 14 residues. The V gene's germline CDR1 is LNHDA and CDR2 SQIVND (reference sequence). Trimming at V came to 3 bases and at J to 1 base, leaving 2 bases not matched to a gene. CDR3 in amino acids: CASSIRDRNTEAFF. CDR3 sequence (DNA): TGTGCCAGTAGTATCCGGGACAGGAACACTGAAGCTTTCTTT. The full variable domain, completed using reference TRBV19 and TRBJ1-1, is DGGITQSPKYLFRKEGQNVTLSCEQNLNHDAMYWYRQDPGQGLRLIYYSQIVNDFQKGDIAEGYSVSREKKESFPLTVTSAQKNPTAFYLCASSIRDRNTEAFFGQGTRLTVV.

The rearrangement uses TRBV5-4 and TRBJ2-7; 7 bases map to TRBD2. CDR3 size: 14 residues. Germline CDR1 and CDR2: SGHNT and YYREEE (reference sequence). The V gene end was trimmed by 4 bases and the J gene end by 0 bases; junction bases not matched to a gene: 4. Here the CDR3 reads CASSPERDSYEQYF. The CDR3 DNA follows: TGTGCCAGCAGCCCGGAGCGGGACTCCTACGAGCAGTACTTC.

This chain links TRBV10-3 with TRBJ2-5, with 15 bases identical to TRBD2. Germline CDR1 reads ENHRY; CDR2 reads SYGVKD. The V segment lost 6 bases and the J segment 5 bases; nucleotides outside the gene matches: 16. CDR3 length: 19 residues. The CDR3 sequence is CAISDEGLAGGKVTETQYF. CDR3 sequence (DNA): TGTGCCATCAGCGACGAGGGACTAGCGGGAGGCAAAGTGACGGAGACCCAGTACTTC.

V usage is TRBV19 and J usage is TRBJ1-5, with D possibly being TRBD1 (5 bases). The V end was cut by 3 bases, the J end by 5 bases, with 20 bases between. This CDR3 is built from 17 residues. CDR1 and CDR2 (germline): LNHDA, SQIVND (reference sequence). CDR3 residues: CASSIYLREGPHQPQHF. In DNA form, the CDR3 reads TGTGCCAGTAGTATCTACCTCCGCGAGGGGCCCCATCAGCCCCAGCATTTT.

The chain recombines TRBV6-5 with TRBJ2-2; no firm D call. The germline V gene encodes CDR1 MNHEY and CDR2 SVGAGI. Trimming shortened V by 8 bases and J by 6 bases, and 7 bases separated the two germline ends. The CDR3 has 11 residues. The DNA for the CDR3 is TGTGCCAGCCGTGTAGCCGGGGAGCTGTTTTTT. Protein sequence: CASRVAGELFF.

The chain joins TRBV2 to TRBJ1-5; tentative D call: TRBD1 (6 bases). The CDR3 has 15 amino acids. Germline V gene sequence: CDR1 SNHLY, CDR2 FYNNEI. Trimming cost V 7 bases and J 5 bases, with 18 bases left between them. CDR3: CASTTGEDSDQPQHF. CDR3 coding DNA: TGTGCCAGCACCACTGGGGAGGACAGCGATCAGCCCCAGCATTTT.

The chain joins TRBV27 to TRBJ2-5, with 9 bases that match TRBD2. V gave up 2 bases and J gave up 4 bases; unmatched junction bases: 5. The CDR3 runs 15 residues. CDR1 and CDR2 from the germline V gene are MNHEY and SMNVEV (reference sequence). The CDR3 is CASSLAGGRPETQYF. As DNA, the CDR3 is TGTGCCAGCAGTTTAGCGGGAGGGCGTCCAGAGACCCAGTACTTC.

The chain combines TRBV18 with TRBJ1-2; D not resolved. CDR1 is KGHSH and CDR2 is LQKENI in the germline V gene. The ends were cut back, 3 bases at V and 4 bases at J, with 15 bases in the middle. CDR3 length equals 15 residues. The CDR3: CASSPQDRRGYGYTF. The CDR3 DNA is TGTGCCAGCTCACCCCAGGACCGACGCGGCTATGGCTACACCTTC.

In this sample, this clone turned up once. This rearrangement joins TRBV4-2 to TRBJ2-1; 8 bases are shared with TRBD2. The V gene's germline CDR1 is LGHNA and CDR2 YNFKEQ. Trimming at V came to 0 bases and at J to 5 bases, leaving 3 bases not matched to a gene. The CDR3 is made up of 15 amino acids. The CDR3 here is CASSQEREGHNEQFF. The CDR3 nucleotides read TGTGCCAGCAGCCAAGAACGGGAGGGCCACAATGAGCAGTTCTTC.